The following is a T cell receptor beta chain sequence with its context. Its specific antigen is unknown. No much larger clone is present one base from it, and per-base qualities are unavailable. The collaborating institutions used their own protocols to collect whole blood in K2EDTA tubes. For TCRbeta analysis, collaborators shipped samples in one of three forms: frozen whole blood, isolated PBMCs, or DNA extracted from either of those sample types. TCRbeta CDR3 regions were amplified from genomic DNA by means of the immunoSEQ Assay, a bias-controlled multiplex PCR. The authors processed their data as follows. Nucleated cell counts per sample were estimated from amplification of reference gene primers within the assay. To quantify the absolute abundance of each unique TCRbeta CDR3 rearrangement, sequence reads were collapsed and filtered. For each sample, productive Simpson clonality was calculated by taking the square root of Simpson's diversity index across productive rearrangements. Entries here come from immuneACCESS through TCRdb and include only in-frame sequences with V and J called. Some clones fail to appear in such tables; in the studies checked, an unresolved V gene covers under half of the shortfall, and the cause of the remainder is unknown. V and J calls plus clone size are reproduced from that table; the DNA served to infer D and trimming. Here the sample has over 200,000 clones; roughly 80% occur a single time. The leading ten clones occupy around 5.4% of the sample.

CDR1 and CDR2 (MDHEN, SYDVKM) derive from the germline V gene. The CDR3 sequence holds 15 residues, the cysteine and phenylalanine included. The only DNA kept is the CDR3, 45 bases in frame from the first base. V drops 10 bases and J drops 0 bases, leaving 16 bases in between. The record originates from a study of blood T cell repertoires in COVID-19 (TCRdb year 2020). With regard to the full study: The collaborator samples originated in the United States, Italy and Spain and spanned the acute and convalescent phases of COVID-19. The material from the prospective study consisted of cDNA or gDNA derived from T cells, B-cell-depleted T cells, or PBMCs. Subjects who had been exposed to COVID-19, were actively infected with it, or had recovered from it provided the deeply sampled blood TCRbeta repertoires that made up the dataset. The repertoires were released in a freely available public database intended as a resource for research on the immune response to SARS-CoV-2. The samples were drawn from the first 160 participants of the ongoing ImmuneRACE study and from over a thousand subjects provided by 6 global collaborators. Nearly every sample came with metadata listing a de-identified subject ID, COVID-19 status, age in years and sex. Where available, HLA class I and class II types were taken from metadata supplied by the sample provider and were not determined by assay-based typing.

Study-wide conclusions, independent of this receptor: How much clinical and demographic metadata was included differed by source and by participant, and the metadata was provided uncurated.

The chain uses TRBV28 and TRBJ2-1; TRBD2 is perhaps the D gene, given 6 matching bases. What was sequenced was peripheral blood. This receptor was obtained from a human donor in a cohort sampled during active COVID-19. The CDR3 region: CAITGRLSSYNEQFF. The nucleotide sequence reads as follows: TGTGCCATTACTGGGAGGCTAAGCTCCTACAATGAGCAGTTCTTC.